Following are 25 T cell receptor beta chains from one sample sequenced in a study of molecular identifiers for immune sequencing clone quantification. TCRdb reanalysed the PCR reads using MiXCR and keeps one entry per CDR3 protein. The sample consists of about 54,000 distinct CDR3 sequences, approximately 26% of them appearing once. Input material: naive CD8+ T cells from blood, with Jurkat cell RNA spiked in. Regarding subset: FACS-sorted CD8+CD4-CCR7+CD45RA+ naive T cells. The receptor source for this set is a human donor in good health. Some libraries in this study had Jurkat cell RNA spiked in.

Ten or more counts support this clonotype. J is TRBJ1-6 and V is TRBV4-3; D perhaps matches TRBD1 (5 bases). V was cut by 1 base and J by 7 bases, with 11 bases left in between. Looked up from germline, CDR1 is LGHNA and CDR2 is YSLEER. The CDR3 runs to 15 residues. The CDR3, as DNA: TGCGCCAGCAGCCAAGGACAGTACGAGAATTCACCCCTCCACTTT. It is translated as CASSQGQYENSPLHF.

With regard to this clonotype: A much bigger clone sits one base away, suggesting this may be a read error. V usage is TRBV18 and J usage is TRBJ1-1; tentative D call: TRBD1 (5 bases). V lost 2 bases to trimming and J lost 10 bases, with 17 bases between them. CDR3 size: 14 residues. The germline V gene encodes CDR1 KGHSH and CDR2 LQKENI. As DNA, the CDR3 is TGTGCCAGCTCACCAACAAGGGGCCAGGGTAGAGCTTTCTTT. It is translated as CASSPTRGQGRAFF.

As concerns this clonotype: Just one base apart from a much larger clone, this may be a read error. V gene TRBV7-6 combines with J gene TRBJ2-7, with D perhaps being TRBD1 or TRBD2 (5 bases each). The CDR3 covers 15 residues. The germline V gene has CDR1 SGHVS and CDR2 FNYEAQ. The CDR3 DNA follows: TGTACCAGCAGCTCCACAGGAGGTATGGGGGACGAGCAGTACTTC. Translation: CTSSSTGGMGDEQYF.

The chain uses TRBV20-1 and TRBJ1-1; 8 bases are a match to TRBD1. CDR3 length: 14 amino acids. Germline CDR1 is DFQATT and CDR2 is SNEGSKA (reference sequence). The V and J ends lost 2 bases and 0 bases, in that order; junction bases with no gene match: 2. Here the CDR3 reads CSARHRGMNTEAFF. CDR3 sequence (DNA): TGCAGTGCTAGACACAGGGGGATGAACACTGAAGCTTTCTTT.

This clonotype showed up many times. The chain combines TRBV12-5 with TRBJ2-5; 7 bases align to TRBD1. CDR3 size: 15 residues. Germline trimming cut 1 base from V and 0 bases from J; bases unmatched to any gene: 2. Germline CDR1 reads LGHNT; CDR2 reads FRNRAP. CDR3 loop: CASGLGQGNQETQYF. The CDR3 DNA reads as TGTGCTAGTGGTTTGGGACAGGGTAACCAAGAGACCCAGTACTTC.

This clonotype was seen many times. The chain recombines TRBV6-5 with TRBJ2-3, with 7 nucleotides matching TRBD1. There are 16 residues in the CDR3. Germline-derived CDR1 and CDR2 are MNHEY and SVGAGI. The junction had 6 bases not matched to a gene; V was cut back by 0 bases and J by 3 bases. The CDR3 here is CASSYSTGMETDTQYF. As DNA, the CDR3 is TGTGCCAGCAGTTACTCGACAGGGATGGAAACAGATACGCAGTATTTT.

This clonotype was picked up many times. V gene TRBV7-9 combines with J gene TRBJ1-1; unclear D gene. Germline V gene sequence: CDR1 SEHNR, CDR2 FQNEAQ (reference sequence). This CDR3 has 11 amino acids. Trimming took off 5 bases at V and 1 base at J, with 2 bases between the two ends. The CDR3 loop is CASSGNTEAFF. The CDR3 DNA sequence: TGTGCCAGCAGCGGGAACACTGAAGCTTTCTTT.

The sample holds many counts of this clonotype. The chain combines TRBV29-1 with TRBJ2-3; no firm D call. Germline-derived CDR1 and CDR2 are SQVTM and ANQGSEA. This CDR3 has 15 residues. The germline V and J ends were trimmed by 0 bases and 0 bases, with 10 bases remaining between them. Here the CDR3 DNA reads TGCAGCGTTGAAGACCTATTGCCTAGCACAGATACGCAGTATTTT. It is translated as CSVEDLLPSTDTQYF.

This clonotype was recorded at least ten times. V and J are TRBV12-3 or TRBV12-4 and TRBJ1-2; D call uncertain. V lost 1 base and J 3 bases, leaving 9 bases between the germline ends. The CDR3 contains 14 residues. As DNA, the CDR3 is TGTGCCAGCAGTTTAGACGGCACTTACTATGGCTACACCTTC. Translation: CASSLDGTYYGYTF.

This clonotype was observed at least ten times. The V gene is TRBV6-2 or TRBV6-3, the J gene TRBJ2-2; 10 bases are shared with TRBD1. This CDR3 contains 18 residues. Trimming at V came to 1 base and at J to 1 base, leaving 6 bases not matched to a gene. Germline V lookup: CDR1 MNHEY, CDR2 SVGEGT. The CDR3: CASSYFGQGGLNTGELFF. CDR3 coding DNA: TGTGCCAGCAGTTACTTCGGACAGGGGGGATTGAACACCGGGGAGCTGTTTTTT.

This clonotype was observed many times. The rearrangement uses TRBV4-1 and TRBJ2-5; perhaps TRBD1 as D (6 bases). The CDR3 is 15 residues long. V was cut by 2 bases and J by 2 bases, with 12 bases left in between. Germline-derived CDR1 and CDR2 are MGHRA and YSYEKL. CDR3: CASSQPDSSQETQYF. In nucleotides, the CDR3 is TGCGCCAGCAGCCAACCGGACAGCAGTCAAGAGACCCAGTACTTC.

In this sample, this clonotype turned up many times. The rearrangement joins TRBV19 to TRBJ1-1; unclear D gene. V lost 2 bases and J lost 1, with 5 bases in between. CDR1 is LNHDA and CDR2 is SQIVND in the germline V gene (reference sequence). CDR3 length equals 13 residues. In DNA form, the CDR3 reads TGTGCCAGTAGTATAAGTGAGAACACTGAAGCTTTCTTT. Protein sequence: CASSISENTEAFF.

This clonotype was counted at least ten times. The chain joins TRBV29-1 to TRBJ2-7; D gene unclear. This CDR3 comprises 12 residues. V gave up 4 bases and J gave up 3 bases, with 10 bases separating them. Germline CDR1 SQVTM, CDR2 ANQGSEA. The CDR3 reads CSVVEKDYEQYF. The CDR3 region has the DNA TGCAGCGTTGTAGAGAAAGACTACGAGCAGTACTTC.

There are a few counts of this clonotype. This chain joins TRBV5-1 and TRBJ2-3; perhaps TRBD2 as D (5 bases). This CDR3 spans 16 amino acids. V was trimmed by 1 base and J by 2 bases, leaving 14 bases between them. Looked up from germline, CDR1 is SGHRS and CDR2 is YFSETQ. The CDR3 nucleotides are TGCGCCAGCAGCTTGTATGGGAGTCCGAACACAGATACGCAGTATTTT. Translated, it gives CASSLYGSPNTDTQYF. The entire variable domain, with the rest obtained from reference TRBV5-1 and TRBJ2-3, is as follows: KAGVTQTPRYLIKTRGQQVTLSCSPISGHRSVSWYQQTPGQGLQFLFEYFSETQRNKGNFPGRFSGRQFSNSRSEMNVSTLELGDSALYLCASSLYGSPNTDTQYFGPGTRLTVL.

This clonotype showed up just a few times. The genes are TRBV7-9 and TRBJ2-5, with unresolved D. V lost 4 bases and J 1 base, leaving 13 bases between the germline ends. This CDR3 is 15 amino acids long. CDR1 and CDR2 (germline): SEHNR, FQNEAQ (reference sequence). CDR3 protein: CASSSKIGPQETQYF. The CDR3 DNA is TGTGCCAGCAGCTCAAAGATAGGCCCCCAAGAGACCCAGTACTTC.

This clonotype was seen many times. The chain carries TRBV9 and TRBJ2-7, with a possible D match to TRBD1 (6 bases). V was cut by 2 bases and J by 3 bases, with 15 bases left in between. Germline CDR1 reads SGDLS; CDR2 reads YYNGEE. This CDR3 region has 15 residues. The CDR3 spells CASSVGAGAVYEQYF. The CDR3 coding sequence is TGTGCCAGCAGCGTGGGGGCAGGGGCCGTCTACGAGCAGTACTTC.

This clonotype appeared many times. V and J are TRBV4-2 and TRBJ2-2; D ambiguous. CDR3 length: 14 amino acids. From germline, CDR1 is LGHNA and CDR2 YNFKEQ. Trimming took off 4 bases at V and 0 bases at J, with 6 bases between the two ends. The CDR3 loop reads CASSLGSNTGELFF. The DNA for the CDR3 is TGTGCCAGCAGCCTGGGCTCGAACACCGGGGAGCTGTTTTTT.

This clonotype was counted at least ten times. The chain is built from TRBV5-6 and TRBJ2-7; tentative D call: TRBD1 (7 bases). The CDR3 is made up of 16 amino acids. V was pared by 0 bases and J by 2 bases, with 15 bases between. Germline-derived CDR1 and CDR2 are SGHDT and YYEEEE. The CDR3 reads CASSLDRGLAAYEQYF. The CDR3 nucleotides read TGTGCCAGCAGCTTGGACAGGGGACTGGCTGCCTACGAGCAGTACTTC. The full variable domain, in which reference TRBV5-6 and TRBJ2-7 provide the parts outside the CDR3, is DAGVTQSPTHLIKTRGQQVTLRCSPKSGHDTVSWYQQALGQGPQFIFQYYEEEERQRGNFPDRFSGHQFPNYSSELNVNALLLGDSALYLCASSLDRGLAAYEQYFGPGTRLTVT.

In regard to this clonotype: A much larger clone is a single base away; this may be a read error. The CDR3 loop is CASSLRLAGVDNEQSF. The CDR3 DNA follows: TGTGCCAGCAGTTTAAGGCTAGCGGGGGTTGACAATGAGCAGTCCTTC. The rearrangement joins TRBV12-3 or TRBV12-4 to TRBJ2-1, with 10 bases lining up with TRBD2. The CDR3 contains 16 residues.

This sequence joins TRBV6-5 and TRBJ2-7; maybe TRBD2 (6 bases). V was clipped by 6 bases and J by 1 base, with 19 bases between them. This CDR3 region has 16 residues. CDR1 is MNHEY and CDR2 is SVGAGI in the germline V gene. CDR3 region: CASSLGGGTLSYEQYF. CDR3 bases: TGTGCCAGCAGCTTGGGAGGCGGGACCCTTTCCTACGAGCAGTACTTC.

A remark on this clonotype: This may be a read error, as it is one base from a much larger clone. The conserved phenylalanine or tryptophan normally closing the CDR3 is absent here, so this likely arose from a read error. The genes are TRBV29-1 and TRBJ1-1; no clear D gene. CDR1 is SQVTM and CDR2 is ANQGSEA in the germline V gene. The CDR3 extends over 12 amino acids. The germline V and J ends were trimmed by 4 bases and 1 base, with 7 bases remaining between them. CDR3 loop: CSVGHQNTEAFL. As DNA, the CDR3 is TGCAGCGTTGGACACCAGAACACTGAAGCTTTCCTT.

The V and J genes are TRBV7-9 and TRBJ1-1; 8 positions agree with TRBD1. The V and J ends lost 5 bases and 0 bases, in that order; junction bases with no gene match: 8. This CDR3 has 16 amino acids. Germline V gene data show CDR1 as SEHNR and CDR2 as FQNEAQ (reference sequence). CDR3: CASSQNRGFMNTEAFF. CDR3 DNA sequence: TGTGCCAGCAGCCAAAACAGGGGGTTCATGAACACTGAAGCTTTCTTT.

This clonotype has more than one count but fewer than ten. The chain couples TRBV12-3 or TRBV12-4 to TRBJ2-3; D is undetermined. The CDR3 is 14 amino acids. Trimming shortened V by 7 bases and J by 0 bases, and 11 bases separated the two germline ends. DNA for the CDR3: TGTGCCAGCACTCCCCGGGCTAGCACAGATACGCAGTATTTT. This gives the protein CASTPRASTDTQYF.

This chain links TRBV27 with TRBJ2-7; D may correspond to TRBD1 or TRBD2 (5 bases each). V was pared by 5 bases and J by 13 bases, with 15 bases between. There are 11 residues in the CDR3. Per germline, CDR1 MNHEY and CDR2 SMNVEV (reference sequence). This CDR3 is CASSVGTTLYF. The CDR3 DNA reads as TGTGCCAGCAGTGTCGGGACCACTCTTTACTTC.

The table lists this clonotype with many counts. This sequence joins TRBV6-2 or TRBV6-3 and TRBJ2-7, with TRBD2 matching over 7 bases. The CDR3 is 13 residues long. Germline V gives CDR1 MNHEY, CDR2 SVGEGT. V lost 3 bases to trimming and J lost 5 bases; unmatched junction nucleotides: 4. DNA of the CDR3: TGTGCCAGCAGTTATTCGGGGGGAAACGAGCAGTACTTC. It specifies CASSYSGGNEQYF.